Listed below are T cell receptor beta chains from one sample, sequenced in a study of OX40 agonist ivuxolimab in advanced cancers. Libraries were prepared by immunoSEQ multiplex PCR; TCRdb keeps only in-frame clonotypes and omits some of them. The table has almost 80,000 clones, just under 85% seen once; the top ten hold just under 25%. The specimen was CD4+ or CD8+ T cells sorted from blood, collected in a trial of the OX40 agonist ivuxolimab. The receptors were gathered from an adult with an advanced solid tumor such as melanoma, head and neck, liver or kidney cancer. CDR3s include the opening cysteine and the closing phenylalanine or tryptophan. The order of the fields is V gene, D gene, clone size, J gene, CDR3 protein, CDR3 DNA. D genes are given only for firm matches. Clone size is stated in some rows and not others, as once, few, many or a class when expanded.

V gene: TRBV29-1; D gene: TRBD1; clone size: once; J gene: TRBJ1-4; CDR3 protein: CSVRVGGTASEKLFF; CDR3 DNA: TGCAGCGTTCGGGTCGGTGGGACAGCTTCAGAAAAACTGTTTTTT
V gene: TRBV18; D gene: NA; clone size: NA; J gene: TRBJ2-3; CDR3 protein: CASSPRVETDTQYF; CDR3 DNA: TGTGCCAGCTCACCAAGGGTGGAGACAGATACGCAGTATTTT
V gene: TRBV27; D gene: NA; clone size: NA; J gene: TRBJ2-5; CDR3 protein: CASSPSWQETQYF; CDR3 DNA: TGTGCCAGCAGTCCATCTTGGCAAGAGACCCAGTACTTC
V gene: TRBV6-1; D gene: NA; clone size: NA; J gene: TRBJ1-3; CDR3 protein: CASSKDSYSGNTIYF; CDR3 DNA: TGTGCCAGCAGCAAGGACAGCTACTCTGGAAACACCATATATTTT
V gene: TRBV5-6; D gene: NA; clone size: NA; J gene: TRBJ2-3; CDR3 protein: CASSRDPTSTDTQYF; CDR3 DNA: TGTGCCAGCAGCCGGGACCCTACAAGCACAGATACGCAGTATTTT
V gene: TRBV7-2; D gene: TRBD1; clone size: once; J gene: TRBJ2-2; CDR3 protein: CASSRPGTANTGELFF; CDR3 DNA: TGTGCCAGCAGCCGTCCCGGGACAGCGAACACCGGGGAGCTGTTTTTT
V gene: TRBV30; D gene: NA; clone size: once; J gene: TRBJ1-6; CDR3 protein: CAWSAAGRSPLHF; CDR3 DNA: TGTGCCTGGAGTGCGGCCGGGCGCTCACCCCTCCACTTT
V gene: TRBV7-2; D gene: NA; clone size: NA; J gene: TRBJ1-4; CDR3 protein: CASSLSRGEKLFF; CDR3 DNA: TGTGCCAGCAGCTTATCTAGGGGTGAAAAACTGTTTTTT
V gene: TRBV6-1; D gene: NA; clone size: NA; J gene: TRBJ2-7; CDR3 protein: CASSEAWGIYEQYF; CDR3 DNA: TGTGCCAGCAGTGAAGCGTGGGGGATCTACGAGCAGTACTTC
V gene: TRBV5-1; D gene: NA; clone size: NA; J gene: TRBJ1-1; CDR3 protein: CASSPRQQNTEAFF; CDR3 DNA: TGCGCCAGCAGCCCGAGACAGCAAAACACTGAAGCTTTCTTT
V gene: TRBV15; D gene: NA; clone size: NA; J gene: TRBJ1-5; CDR3 protein: CATGDVYSNQPQHF; CDR3 DNA: TGTGCCACGGGGGACGTTTATAGCAATCAGCCCCAGCATTTT
V gene: TRBV5-6; D gene: TRBD1; clone size: few; J gene: TRBJ1-3; CDR3 protein: CASSLRTGRNTIYF; CDR3 DNA: TGTGCCAGCAGCCTCCGGACAGGGAGGAACACCATATATTTT
V gene: TRBV4-3; D gene: TRBD1; clone size: NA; J gene: TRBJ1-2; CDR3 protein: CASSPNTGQGAGGYTF; CDR3 DNA: TGCGCCAGCAGCCCAAACACGGGACAGGGGGCCGGGGGCTACACCTTC
V gene: TRBV7-9; D gene: NA; clone size: NA; J gene: TRBJ1-4; CDR3 protein: CASSLAGGIEKLFF; CDR3 DNA: TGTGCCAGCAGCTTAGCTGGGGGGATTGAAAAACTGTTTTTT
V gene: TRBV30; D gene: NA; clone size: NA; J gene: TRBJ1-5; CDR3 protein: CAWSPSGGLNQPQHF; CDR3 DNA: TGTGCCTGGAGCCCCTCCGGGGGGTTGAATCAGCCCCAGCATTTT
V gene: TRBV2; D gene: TRBD1; clone size: NA; J gene: TRBJ2-3; CDR3 protein: CASKGWRRGREDTQYF; CDR3 DNA: TGTGCCAGCAAAGGTTGGCGCAGGGGGCGAGAAGATACGCAGTATTTT
V gene: TRBV7-2; D gene: TRBD1; clone size: once; J gene: TRBJ2-7; CDR3 protein: CASSLRQGFEQYF; CDR3 DNA: TGTGCCAGCAGCTTAAGACAGGGCTTCGAGCAGTACTTC